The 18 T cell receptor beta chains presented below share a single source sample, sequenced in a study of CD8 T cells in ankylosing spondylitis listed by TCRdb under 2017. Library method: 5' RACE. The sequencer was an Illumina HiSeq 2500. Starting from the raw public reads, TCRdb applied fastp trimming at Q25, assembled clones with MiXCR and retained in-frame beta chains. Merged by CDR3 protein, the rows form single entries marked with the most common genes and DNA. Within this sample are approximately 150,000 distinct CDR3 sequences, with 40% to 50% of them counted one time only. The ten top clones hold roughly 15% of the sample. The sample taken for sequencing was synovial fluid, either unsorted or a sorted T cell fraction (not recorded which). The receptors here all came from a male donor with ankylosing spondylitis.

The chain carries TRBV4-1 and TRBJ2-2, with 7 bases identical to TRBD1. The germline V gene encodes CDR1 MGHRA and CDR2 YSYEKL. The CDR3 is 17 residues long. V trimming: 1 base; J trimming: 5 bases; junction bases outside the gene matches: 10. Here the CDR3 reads CASSQGWDSTLTGELFF. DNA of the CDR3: TGCGCCAGCAGCCAAGGGTGGGACAGTACCCTAACCGGGGAGCTGTTTTTT.

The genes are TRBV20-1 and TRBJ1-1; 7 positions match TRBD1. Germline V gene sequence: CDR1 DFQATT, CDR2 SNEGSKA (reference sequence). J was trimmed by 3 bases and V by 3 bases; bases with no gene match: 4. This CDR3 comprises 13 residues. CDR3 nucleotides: TGCAGTGCTAGCGGAGGGGGCCACACTGAAGCTTTCTTT. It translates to CSASGGGHTEAFF.

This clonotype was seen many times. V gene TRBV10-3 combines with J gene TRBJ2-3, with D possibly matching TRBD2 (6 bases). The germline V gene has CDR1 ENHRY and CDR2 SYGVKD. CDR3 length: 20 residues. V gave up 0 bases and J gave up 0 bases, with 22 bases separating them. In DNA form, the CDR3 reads TGTGCCATCAGTGAGTCGACTCGGGGGAGAGGAGGTGTTAGCACAGATACGCAGTATTTT. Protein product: CAISESTRGRGGVSTDTQYF.

CDR3 sequence: CASSPSGAHNQPQHF. In DNA, the CDR3 is TGTGCCAGCAGCCCATCCGGGGCCCACAATCAGCCCCAGCATTTT. The V and J genes are TRBV12-3 or TRBV12-4 and TRBJ1-5; maybe TRBD1 (5 bases). Trimming removed 6 bases at V and 3 bases at J, with 15 bases between. CDR3 length: 15 residues.

CDR3 amino acids: CASSLTGQSYEQYF. The DNA for the CDR3 is TGTGCCAGCAGCCTGACAGGGCAATCCTACGAGCAGTACTTC. This sequence joins TRBV6-1 and TRBJ2-7; 7 bases line up with TRBD1. CDR1 and CDR2 from the germline V gene are MNHNS and SASEGT. The CDR3 loop spans 14 amino acids. The V gene end was trimmed by 6 bases and the J gene end by 1 base; junction bases not matched to a gene: 6.

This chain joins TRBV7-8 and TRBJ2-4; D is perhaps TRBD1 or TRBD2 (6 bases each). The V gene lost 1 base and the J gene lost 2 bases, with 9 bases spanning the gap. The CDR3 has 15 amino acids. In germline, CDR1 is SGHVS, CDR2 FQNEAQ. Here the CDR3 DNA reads TGTGCCAGCAGCTTAGAGGGGGGTACCAAAAACATTCAGTACTTC. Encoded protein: CASSLEGGTKNIQYF.

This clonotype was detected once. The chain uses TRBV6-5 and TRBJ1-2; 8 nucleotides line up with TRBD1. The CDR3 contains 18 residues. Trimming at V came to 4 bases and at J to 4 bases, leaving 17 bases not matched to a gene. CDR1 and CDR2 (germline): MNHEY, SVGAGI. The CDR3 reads CASSSLPLYRGGTYGYTF. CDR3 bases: TGTGCCAGCAGTTCCCTTCCCCTTTACAGGGGGGGGACCTATGGCTACACCTTC.

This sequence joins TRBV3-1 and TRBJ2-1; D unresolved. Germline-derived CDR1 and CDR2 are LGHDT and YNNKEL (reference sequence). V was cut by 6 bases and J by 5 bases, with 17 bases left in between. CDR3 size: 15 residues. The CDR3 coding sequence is TGTGCCAGCAGTCTGAGACGGCACCCTAACAATGAGCAGTTCTTC. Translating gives CASSLRRHPNNEQFF.

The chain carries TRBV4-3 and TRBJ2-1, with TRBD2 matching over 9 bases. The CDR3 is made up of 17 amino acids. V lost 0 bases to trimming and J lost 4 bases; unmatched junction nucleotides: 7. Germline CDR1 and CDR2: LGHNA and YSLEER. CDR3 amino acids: CASSQDPVAGAYNEQFF. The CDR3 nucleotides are TGCGCCAGCAGCCAAGATCCGGTAGCGGGAGCTTACAATGAGCAGTTCTTC.

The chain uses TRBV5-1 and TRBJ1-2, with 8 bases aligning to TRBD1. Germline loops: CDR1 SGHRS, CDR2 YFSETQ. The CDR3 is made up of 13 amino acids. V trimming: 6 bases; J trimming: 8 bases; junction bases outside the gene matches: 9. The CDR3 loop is CASTGTGALGYTF. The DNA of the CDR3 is TGCGCCAGCACCGGGACAGGTGCGTTGGGCTACACCTTC. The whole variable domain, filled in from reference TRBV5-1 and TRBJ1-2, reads KAGVTQTPRYLIKTRGQQVTLSCSPISGHRSVSWYQQTPGQGLQFLFEYFSETQRNKGNFPGRFSGRQFSNSRSEMNVSTLELGDSALYLCASTGTGALGYTFGSGTRLTVV.

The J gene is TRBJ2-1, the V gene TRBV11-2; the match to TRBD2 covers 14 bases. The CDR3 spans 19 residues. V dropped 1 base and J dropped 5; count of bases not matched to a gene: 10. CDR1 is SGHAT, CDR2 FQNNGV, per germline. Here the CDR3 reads CASSLVPGLAGEAHNEQFF. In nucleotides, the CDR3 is TGTGCCAGCAGCTTAGTACCGGGACTAGCGGGAGAAGCCCACAATGAGCAGTTCTTC.

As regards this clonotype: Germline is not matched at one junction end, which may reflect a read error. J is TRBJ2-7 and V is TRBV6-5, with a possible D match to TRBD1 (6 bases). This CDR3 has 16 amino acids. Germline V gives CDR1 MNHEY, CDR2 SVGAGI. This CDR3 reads CASSDSAQGHPYEQYF. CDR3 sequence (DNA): TGTGCCAGCAGTGACTCGGCACAGGGTCATCCCTACGAGCAGTACTTC.

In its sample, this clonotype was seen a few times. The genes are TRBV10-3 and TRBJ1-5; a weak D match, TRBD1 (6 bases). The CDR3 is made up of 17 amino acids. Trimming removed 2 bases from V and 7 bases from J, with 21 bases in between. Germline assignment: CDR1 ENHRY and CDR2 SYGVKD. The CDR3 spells CAISERQPTGIAQPQHF. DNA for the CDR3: TGTGCCATCAGTGAGCGACAACCTACAGGGATCGCGCAGCCCCAGCATTTT.

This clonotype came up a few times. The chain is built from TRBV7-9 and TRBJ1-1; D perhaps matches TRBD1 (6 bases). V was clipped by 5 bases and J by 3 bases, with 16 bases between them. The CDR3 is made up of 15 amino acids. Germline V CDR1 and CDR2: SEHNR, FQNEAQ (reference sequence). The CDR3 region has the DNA TGTGCCAGCAGCCCGATGGGGGCAGTGTACACTGAAGCTTTCTTT. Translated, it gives CASSPMGAVYTEAFF.

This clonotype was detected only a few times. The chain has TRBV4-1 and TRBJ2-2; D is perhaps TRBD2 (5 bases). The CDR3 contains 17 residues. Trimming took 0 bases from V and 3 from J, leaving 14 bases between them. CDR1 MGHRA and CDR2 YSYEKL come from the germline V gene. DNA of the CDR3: TGCGCCAGCAGCCAAGAAATTTTGGCAGCGGACACCGGGGAGCTGTTTTTT. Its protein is CASSQEILAADTGELFF.

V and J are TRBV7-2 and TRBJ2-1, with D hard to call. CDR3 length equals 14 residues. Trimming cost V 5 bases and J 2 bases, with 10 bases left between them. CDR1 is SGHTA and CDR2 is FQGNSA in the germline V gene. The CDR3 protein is CASSPGGPYNEQFF. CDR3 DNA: TGTGCCAGCAGCCCGGGTGGGCCCTACAATGAGCAGTTCTTC.

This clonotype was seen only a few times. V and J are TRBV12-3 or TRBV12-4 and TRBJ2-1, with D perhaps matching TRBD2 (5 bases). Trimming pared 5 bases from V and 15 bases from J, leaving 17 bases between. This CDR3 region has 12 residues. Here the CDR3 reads CASSPFFDEGFF. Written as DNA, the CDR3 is TGTGCCAGCAGTCCGTTCTTTGACGAGGGGTTCTTC.

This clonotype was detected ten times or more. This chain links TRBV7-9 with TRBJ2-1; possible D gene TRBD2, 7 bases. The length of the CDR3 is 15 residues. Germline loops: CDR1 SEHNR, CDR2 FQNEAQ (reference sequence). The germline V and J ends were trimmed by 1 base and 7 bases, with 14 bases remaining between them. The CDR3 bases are TGTGCCAGCAGCTTAGGGGCGGGGGCCGTAAATGAGCAGTTCTTC. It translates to CASSLGAGAVNEQFF. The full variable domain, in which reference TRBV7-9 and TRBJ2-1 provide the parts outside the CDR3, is DTGVSQNPRHKITKRGQNVTFRCDPISEHNRLYWYRQTLGQGPEFLTYFQNEAQLEKSRLLSDRFSAERPKGSFSTLEIQRTEQGDSAMYLCASSLGAGAVNEQFFGPGTRLTVL.